This entry lists 32 T cell receptor beta chains sequenced from one sample in a study of tumor-infiltrating lymphocytes in oesophageal squamous cell carcinoma. From the PCR reads, TCRdb called clonotypes with MiXCR, one entry per CDR3 protein. Among thousands of distinct CDR3 sequences listed, 13% to 15% were seen once. Source material: normal esophageal tissue next to the tumor. The receptors were gathered from a male donor with esophageal squamous cell carcinoma.

This clonotype was counted a single time. The chain carries TRBV19 and TRBJ1-3; D is ambiguous. CDR1 is LNHDA, CDR2 SQIVND, per germline (reference sequence). The CDR3 loop spans 17 amino acids. Deletions cut 0 bases from V and 2 bases from J, with 14 bases between. This chain's CDR3 is CASSIEGYGGTGNTIYF. The CDR3 DNA reads TGTGCCAGTAGTATAGAGGGGTATGGAGGCACTGGAAACACCATATATTTT.

There are a few counts of this clonotype. The CDR3 nucleotides are TGCAGTGCTAGAGATCTAGCGGGGTATAACAATGAGCAGTACTTC. This codes for CSARDLAGYNNEQYF. The V call is TRBV20-1, the J call TRBJ2-1, with TRBD2 matching over 9 bases. The J call may be in error: the DNA end matches TRBJ2-7 better. CDR1 and CDR2 (germline): DFQATT, SNEGSKA (reference sequence). The CDR3 sequence is 15 residues long.

This clonotype was picked up many times. This chain links TRBV12-3 or TRBV12-4 with TRBJ2-5; 7 bases align to TRBD2. V trimming: 0 bases; J trimming: 0 bases; junction bases outside the gene matches: 1. The CDR3 consists of 15 residues. In nucleotides, the CDR3 is TGTGCCAGCAGTTTAGCGGGGGGGTACCAAGAGACCCAGTACTTC. Translation: CASSLAGGYQETQYF.

Sample share makes this clonotype medium-sized. The chain links TRBV6-1 to TRBJ2-4; D is unclear. Germline V gene data show CDR1 as MNHNS and CDR2 as SASEGT. V was shortened by 5 bases and J by 0 bases, with 8 bases between the two germline ends. This CDR3 contains 14 residues. Written as DNA, the CDR3 is TGTGCCAGCAGTCCCATGATAGCCAAAAACATTCAGTACTTC. This translates into CASSPMIAKNIQYF.

This clonotype is large by share. The V gene is TRBV7-2, the J gene TRBJ1-2, with D possibly being TRBD1 (5 bases). The CDR3 is made up of 13 amino acids. Trimming shortened V by 1 base and J by 8 bases, and 11 bases separated the two germline ends. CDR1 and CDR2 (germline): SGHTA, FQGNSA. The CDR3 bases are TGTGCCAGCAGCTTAGGCGGGGGGGAAGGCTACACCTTC. The encoded protein is CASSLGGGEGYTF.

The chain recombines TRBV20-1 with TRBJ2-1, with 7 bases lining up with TRBD2. The J call is doubtful: the DNA matches TRBJ2-7 better. The CDR3 consists of 14 residues. Germline V CDR1 and CDR2: DFQATT, SNEGSKA (reference sequence). CDR3 loop: CSAPAGAGTDTQYF. The DNA of the CDR3 is TGCAGTGCTCCGGCGGGAGCGGGCACAGATACGCAGTACTTC.

This clonotype was detected many times. A much larger clone lies a single base off, so this may be a read error. CDR3 region: CASTWDRANEQYF. The CDR3 region has the DNA TGTGCCAGCACTTGGGACAGGGCCAATGAGCAGTACTTC. V is TRBV12-3 or TRBV12-4 and J is TRBJ2-7; 9 bases match TRBD1. The CDR3 contains 13 residues. J lost 7 bases, V lost 7 bases, and 8 bases had no gene match.

This clonotype ranks as medium-sized. This chain connects TRBV7-9 to TRBJ2-2; D perhaps matches TRBD1 (6 bases). CDR1 SEHNR and CDR2 FQNEAQ come from the germline V gene (reference sequence). V was pared by 4 bases and J by 1 base, with 13 bases between. This CDR3 has 16 amino acids. The DNA of the CDR3 is TGTGCCAGCAGCTCTTGGGGGCAGGGGAACACCGGGGAGCTGTTTTTT. Amino acids: CASSSWGQGNTGELFF.

This clonotype turned up a few times. The V gene is TRBV5-5, the J gene TRBJ2-3; 7 nucleotides agree with TRBD1. Germline V CDR1 and CDR2: SGHKS, YYEKEE (reference sequence). CDR3 length: 14 residues. J gave up 6 bases and V 2 bases, and 6 bases lay outside the gene matches. CDR3: CASSLTGAEDTQYF. The CDR3 DNA is TGTGCCAGCAGCTTAACAGGGGCTGAGGATACGCAGTATTTT.

This clonotype has ten or more counts. This rearrangement joins TRBV5-8 to TRBJ2-1; TRBD2 matches at 12 bases. Germline-derived CDR1 and CDR2 are SGHTS and YDEGEE. V dropped 0 bases and J dropped 1; count of bases not matched to a gene: 8. This CDR3 has 19 residues. CDR3 in DNA: TGTGCCAGCAGCTTGGCAGGCCTAGCGGGGGGGGCATCCTACAATGAGCAGTTCTTC. Translation: CASSLAGLAGGASYNEQFF. The complete variable domain, with remaining parts taken from reference TRBV5-8 and TRBJ2-1, reads EAGVTQSPTHLIKTRGQQATLRCSPISGHTSVYWYQQALGLGLQFLLWYDEGEERNRGNFPPRFSGRQFPNYSSELNVNALELEDSALYLCASSLAGLAGGASYNEQFFGPGTRLTVL.

The sample holds many counts of this clonotype. CDR3 sequence: CASSPGQGLGETQYF. CDR3 in DNA: TGTGCCAGCAGCCCGGGACAGGGGCTTGGAGAGACCCAGTACTTC. The gene calls are TRBV11-2 and TRBJ2-5; 10 bases match TRBD1. CDR1 and CDR2 from the germline V gene are SGHAT and FQNNGV. The CDR3 has 15 amino acids. Germline trimming cut 5 bases from V and 4 bases from J; bases unmatched to any gene: 7. Combining the CDR3 with reference TRBV11-2 and TRBJ2-5 gives the whole variable domain EAGVAQSPRYKIIEKRQSVAFWCNPISGHATLYWYQQILGQGPKLLIQFQNNGVVDDSQLPKDRFSAERLKGVDSTLKIQPAKLEDSAVYLCASSPGQGLGETQYFGPGTRLLVL.

This clonotype was recorded at least ten times. The CDR3 loop reads CASSGRNPTEAFF. CDR3 in DNA: TGTGCCAGCAGTGGACGGAATCCCACTGAAGCTTTCTTT. The chain couples TRBV5-5 to TRBJ1-1; D gene unclear. The germline gives CDR1 SGHKS, CDR2 YYEKEE (reference sequence). Trimming removed 5 bases at V and 4 bases at J, with 12 bases between. CDR3 length: 13 residues. Drawing the rest from reference TRBV5-5 and TRBJ1-1, the complete variable domain is DAGVTQSPTHLIKTRGQQVTLRCSPISGHKSVSWYQQVLGQGPQFIFQYYEKEERGRGNFPDRFSARQFPNYSSELNVNALLLGDSALYLCASSGRNPTEAFFGQGTRLTVV.

In its sample, this clonotype was seen many times. V gene TRBV6-1 combines with J gene TRBJ2-7; TRBD2 is a possible D gene (7 bases). This CDR3 contains 17 residues. Germline V CDR1 and CDR2: MNHNS, SASEGT. With 7 bases removed from V and 1 base from J, the gap between germline ends came to 23 bases. The CDR3 region has the DNA TGTGCCAGCATCGTTGGGGGGCGGGCGGGGGCATCCTACGAGCAGTACTTC. It is translated as CASIVGGRAGASYEQYF.

Remarks on this clonotype: Being one base from a much bigger clone, this may be a read error. The chain is built from TRBV5-1 and TRBJ2-1; 10 bases map to TRBD1. The J call is doubtful: the DNA matches TRBJ2-7 better. Looked up from germline, CDR1 is SGHRS and CDR2 is YFSETQ. CDR3 length: 14 residues. CDR3 amino acids: CASSVETGGREQYF. The CDR3 bases are TGCGCCAGCAGCGTCGAGACAGGGGGCAGGGAGCAGTACTTC.

The CDR3 loop reads CASSPLWGSGNTIYF. CDR3 sequence (DNA): TGTGCCAGCAGCCCGCTCTGGGGCTCTGGAAACACCATATATTTT. This chain joins TRBV11-3 and TRBJ1-3; D unclear. The CDR3 spans 15 residues. Trimming took off 5 bases at V and 0 bases at J, with 11 bases between the two ends. Looked up from germline, CDR1 is SGHNT and CDR2 is YENEEA.

This clonotype appeared many times. This chain links TRBV24-1 with TRBJ1-5, with D hard to call. Trimming took 4 bases from V and 4 from J, leaving 10 bases between them. The CDR3 runs to 14 residues. Germline V gives CDR1 KGHDR, CDR2 SFDVKD. CDR3 loop: CATSEAGLNQPQHF. CDR3 nucleotide sequence: TGTGCCACCAGTGAGGCGGGGTTGAATCAGCCCCAGCATTTT.

This clonotype was seen repeatedly, ten times or more. The chain recombines TRBV7-8 with TRBJ1-2; 9 bases map to TRBD1. The CDR3 extends over 15 amino acids. Losses at the gene ends were 0 bases for V and 8 bases for J; bases not matched to a gene: 7. Germline-derived CDR1 and CDR2 are SGHVS and FQNEAQ. In DNA form, the CDR3 reads TGTGCCAGCAGCTTAGCGGGGACAGGGAATGTGGGCTACACCTTC. Translation gives CASSLAGTGNVGYTF.

This clonotype is medium-sized by share. V usage is TRBV6-1 and J usage is TRBJ2-7; D is possibly TRBD2 (6 bases). Trimming removed 8 bases from V and 3 bases from J, with 8 bases in between. This CDR3 has 11 residues. From germline, CDR1 is MNHNS and CDR2 SASEGT. For the CDR3, the DNA is TGTGCCAGCGGTAGCGGCTACGAGCAGTACTTC. Protein product: CASGSGYEQYF.

At least ten counts were recorded for this clonotype. The chain employs TRBV28 and TRBJ1-1; D is undetermined. The CDR3 is 12 residues long. CDR1 and CDR2 (germline): MDHEN, SYDVKM. Trimming pared 6 bases from V and 5 bases from J, leaving 10 bases between. The CDR3 here is CASRIPRTEAFF. CDR3 coding DNA: TGTGCCAGCAGGATCCCACGAACTGAAGCTTTCTTT.

This clonotype was picked up a small number of times. In nucleotides, the CDR3 is TGTGCCAGCAGCGTAGCCCTACTAGGGGGGGGATACAATGAGCAGTTCTTC. Its translation is CASSVALLGGGYNEQFF. This chain connects TRBV9 to TRBJ2-1; possibly TRBD2 for D (7 bases). Trimming cost V 0 bases and J 4 bases, with 17 bases left between them. The germline V gene has CDR1 SGDLS and CDR2 YYNGEE. This CDR3 comprises 17 residues.

With respect to this clonotype: A read error is possible here, since a much larger clone lies one base away. Written as DNA, the CDR3 is TGCGCCAGCAGCTTGGCCGGGGGTACCTACAATGAGCAGTACTTC. This encodes CASSLAGGTYNEQYF. The V and J genes are TRBV5-1 and TRBJ2-7; possibly TRBD2 for D (6 bases). The CDR3 loop spans 15 amino acids. Germline V CDR1 and CDR2: SGHRS, YFSETQ. Trimming removed 0 bases at V and 7 bases at J, with 17 bases between.

In its sample, this clonotype is medium-sized (0.01 to 0.1%). The V call is TRBV28, the J call TRBJ1-4; no clear D. CDR3 size: 11 residues. V was shortened by 3 bases and J by 7 bases, with 3 bases between the two germline ends. Germline CDR1 MDHEN, CDR2 SYDVKM. CDR3 sequence reads: CASSLGEKLFF. In nucleotides, the CDR3 is TGTGCCAGCAGTTTGGGTGAAAAACTGTTTTTT.

This clonotype showed up just once. CDR3 in DNA: TGTGCCAGCAGTTGGACCCCGGATCAGGGTGGTTATGAGCAGTACTTC. As protein: CASSWTPDQGGYEQYF. The rearrangement uses TRBV9 and TRBJ2-1; tentatively, D is TRBD1 (5 bases). The end of the DNA is better explained by TRBJ2-7, so the J call may be wrong. Germline CDR1 SGDLS, CDR2 YYNGEE. This CDR3 spans 16 amino acids.

In its sample, this clonotype ranks as medium-sized. The junction shows a germline mismatch at one end, possibly a read error. The chain carries TRBV7-8 and TRBJ2-5; 12 nucleotides match TRBD2. Germline-derived CDR1 and CDR2 are SGHVS and FQNEAQ. The CDR3 totals 14 residues. The CDR3 loop is CASSLAGGRETQYF. The CDR3 DNA reads TGTGCCAGCAGCCTAGCGGGGGGGCGAGAGACCCAGTACTTC.

In the case of this clonotype: This may stem from a read error, because a much larger clone lies one nucleotide away. The rearrangement uses TRBV10-3 and TRBJ2-5, with a tentative D call TRBD2 (5 bases). The J call may be wrong; the DNA end is better matched by TRBJ2-1. The CDR3 consists of 14 residues. CDR1 is ENHRY, CDR2 SYGVKD, per germline. CDR3 loop: CAISDSLEVGEQFF. CDR3 coding DNA: TGTGCCATCAGTGATTCCCTGGAGGTGGGAGAGCAGTTCTTC.

This clonotype occurred many times. This chain uses TRBV5-6 with TRBJ2-3; 10 bases fit TRBD1. V gave up 5 bases and J gave up 5 bases; unmatched junction bases: 11. The CDR3 has 16 amino acids. CDR1 is SGHDT and CDR2 is YYEEEE in the germline V gene. The CDR3 nucleotides read TGTGCCAGCAGGGGGGGGACAGGGGACCCGGGAGATACGCAGTATTTT. Amino acids: CASRGGTGDPGDTQYF.

In its sample, this clonotype was seen many times. The chain couples TRBV9 to TRBJ2-5, with 11 bases fitting TRBD2. Judging by the DNA end, TRBJ2-1 fits better; the J call may be wrong. Germline V lookup: CDR1 SGDLS, CDR2 YYNGEE. This CDR3 has 14 residues. The CDR3 loop reads CASSGTSGRGEQFF. Here the CDR3 DNA reads TGTGCCAGCAGCGGGACTAGCGGGCGAGGTGAGCAGTTCTTC.

This clonotype was detected only once. Because it lacks the conserved phenylalanine or tryptophan at the end, this CDR3 is likely a read error. The DNA is omitted, as the CDR3 cannot be located on it reliably, and the CDR3 follows TCRdb's listing. V and J are TRBV7-2 and TRBJ1-6. Germline V gene data show CDR1 as SGHTA and CDR2 as FQGNSA. The CDR3 sequence runs 10 residues, both termini included. CDR3 sequence reads: CASSLDGTSG.

This clonotype showed up many times. The chain employs TRBV10-3 and TRBJ1-4; TRBD1 matches at 7 bases. Losses at the gene ends were 7 bases for V and 4 bases for J; bases not matched to a gene: 3. The CDR3 is 13 amino acids. Germline V lookup: CDR1 ENHRY, CDR2 SYGVKD. Here the CDR3 reads CAITGGLNEKLFF. CDR3 coding DNA: TGTGCCATCACAGGGGGGCTTAATGAAAAACTGTTTTTT.

The gene calls are TRBV5-4 and TRBJ2-5; possibly TRBD2 for D (6 bases). CDR3 length equals 13 residues. Trimming left V 0 bases short and J 5 bases short, with 8 bases between. Germline CDR1 and CDR2: SGHNT and YYREEE (reference sequence). The CDR3: CASSLGGVETQYF. The CDR3 DNA sequence: TGTGCCAGCAGCTTGGGGGGGGTGGAGACCCAGTACTTC.

This clonotype was detected many times. The J gene is TRBJ2-7, the V gene TRBV19; D is possibly TRBD1 (6 bases). V lost 4 bases and J lost 6, with 16 bases in between. The CDR3 extends over 14 amino acids. Germline loops: CDR1 LNHDA, CDR2 SQIVND (reference sequence). This chain's CDR3 is CASSTTGTTIEQYF. CDR3 bases: TGTGCCAGTAGTACGACAGGCACTACGATCGAGCAGTACTTC.

This clonotype is deemed medium-sized (0.01 to 0.1%). This sequence joins TRBV6-1 and TRBJ2-5, with unresolved D. The CDR3 runs 14 residues. V was trimmed by 5 bases and J by 0 bases, leaving 10 bases between them. Germline V gene sequence: CDR1 MNHNS, CDR2 SASEGT. The CDR3, as DNA: TGTGCCAGCAGTATAACACCGTACCAAGAGACCCAGTACTTC. Protein product: CASSITPYQETQYF.